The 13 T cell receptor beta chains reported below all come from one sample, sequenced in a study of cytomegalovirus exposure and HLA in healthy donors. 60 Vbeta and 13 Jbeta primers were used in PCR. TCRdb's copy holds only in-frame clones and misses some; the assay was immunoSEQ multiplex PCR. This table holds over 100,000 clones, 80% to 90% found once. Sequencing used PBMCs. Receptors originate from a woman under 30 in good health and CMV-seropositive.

The CDR3 DNA follows: TGTGCCAGCACTCCCGGGACTAGCGCTTACAATGAGCAGTTCTTC. This gives the protein CASTPGTSAYNEQFF. V usage is TRBV7-2 and J usage is TRBJ2-1; TRBD2 agrees at 10 bases. Per germline, CDR1 SGHTA and CDR2 FQGNSA. This CDR3 is built from 15 residues. J gave up 4 bases and V 7 bases, and 7 bases lay outside the gene matches.

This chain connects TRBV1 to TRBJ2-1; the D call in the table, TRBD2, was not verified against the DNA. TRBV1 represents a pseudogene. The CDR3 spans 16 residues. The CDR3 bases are TGCACCAGCAGCCAGTCCGGGACTAGGCATTACAATGAGCAGTTCTTC. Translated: CTSSQSGTRHYNEQFF.

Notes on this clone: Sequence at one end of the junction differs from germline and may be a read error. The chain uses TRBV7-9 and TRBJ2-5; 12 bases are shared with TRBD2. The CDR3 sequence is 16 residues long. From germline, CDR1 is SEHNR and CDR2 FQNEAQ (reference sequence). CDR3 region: CSSRPFSTSGGETQYF. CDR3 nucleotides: TGTTCCAGCAGACCTTTTTCTACTAGCGGGGGGGAGACCCAGTACTTC.

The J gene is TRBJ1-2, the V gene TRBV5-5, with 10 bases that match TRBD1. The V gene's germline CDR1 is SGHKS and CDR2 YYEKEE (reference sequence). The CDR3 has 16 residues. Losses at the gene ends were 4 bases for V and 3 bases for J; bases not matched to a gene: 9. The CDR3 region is CASSAPGQGRHYGYTF. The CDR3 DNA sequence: TGTGCCAGCAGCGCCCCGGGACAGGGGAGGCACTATGGCTACACCTTC.

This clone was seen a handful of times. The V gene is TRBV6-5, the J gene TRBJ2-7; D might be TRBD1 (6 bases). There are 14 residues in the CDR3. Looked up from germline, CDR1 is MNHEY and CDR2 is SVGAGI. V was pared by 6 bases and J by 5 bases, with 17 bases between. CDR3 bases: TGTGCCAGCAGCTCAACAGGGATTGTACACGAGCAGTACTTC. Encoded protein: CASSSTGIVHEQYF.

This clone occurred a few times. The chain's CDR3 is CASNGRATEAFF. The CDR3 DNA reads as TGTGCCAGTAACGGCAGGGCCACTGAAGCTTTCTTT. The genes are TRBV19 and TRBJ1-1, with TRBD1 as a possible D gene (5 bases). V lost 7 bases to trimming and J lost 4 bases, with 10 bases between them. CDR1 is LNHDA, CDR2 SQIVND, per germline (reference sequence). The CDR3 totals 12 residues.

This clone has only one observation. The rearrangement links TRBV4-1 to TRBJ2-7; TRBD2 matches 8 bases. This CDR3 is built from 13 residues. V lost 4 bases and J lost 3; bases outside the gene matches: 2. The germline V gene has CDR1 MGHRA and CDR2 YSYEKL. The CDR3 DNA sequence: TGCGCCAGCAGCCCCGGGGGGGGCTACGAGCAGTACTTC. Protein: CASSPGGGYEQYF.

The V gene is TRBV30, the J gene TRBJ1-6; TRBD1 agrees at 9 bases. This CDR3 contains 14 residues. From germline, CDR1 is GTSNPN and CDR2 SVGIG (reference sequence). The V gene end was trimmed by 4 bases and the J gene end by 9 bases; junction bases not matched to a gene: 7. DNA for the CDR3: TGTGCCTGGATGCCGGGACAGGGCAGTTCACCCCTCCACTTT. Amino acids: CAWMPGQGSSPLHF.

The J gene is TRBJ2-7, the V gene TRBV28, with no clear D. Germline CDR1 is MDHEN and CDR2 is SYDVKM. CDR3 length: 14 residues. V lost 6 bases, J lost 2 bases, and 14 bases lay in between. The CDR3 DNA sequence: TGTGCCAGCAGGCACCCGGGTCTAACCTACGAGCAGTACTTC. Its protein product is CASRHPGLTYEQYF.

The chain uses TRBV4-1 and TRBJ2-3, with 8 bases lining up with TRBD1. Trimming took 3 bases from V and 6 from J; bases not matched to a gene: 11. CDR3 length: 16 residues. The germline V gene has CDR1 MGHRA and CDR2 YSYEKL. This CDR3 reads CASSQPPGGGRDTQYF. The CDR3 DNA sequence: TGCGCCAGCAGCCAGCCACCAGGGGGCGGCAGGGATACGCAGTATTTT.

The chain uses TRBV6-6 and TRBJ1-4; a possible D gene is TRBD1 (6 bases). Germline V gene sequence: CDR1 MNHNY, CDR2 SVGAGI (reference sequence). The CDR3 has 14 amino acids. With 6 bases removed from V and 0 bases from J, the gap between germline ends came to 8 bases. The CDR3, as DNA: TGTGCCAGCAGGGACAGTTCAACTAATGAAAAACTGTTTTTT. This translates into CASRDSSTNEKLFF.

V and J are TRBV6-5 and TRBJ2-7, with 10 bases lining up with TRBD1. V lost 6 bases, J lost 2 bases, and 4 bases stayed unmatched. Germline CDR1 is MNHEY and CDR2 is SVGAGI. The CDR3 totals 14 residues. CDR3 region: CASRPGTGAYEQYF. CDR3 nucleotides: TGTGCCAGCAGGCCCGGGACAGGGGCCTACGAGCAGTACTTC.

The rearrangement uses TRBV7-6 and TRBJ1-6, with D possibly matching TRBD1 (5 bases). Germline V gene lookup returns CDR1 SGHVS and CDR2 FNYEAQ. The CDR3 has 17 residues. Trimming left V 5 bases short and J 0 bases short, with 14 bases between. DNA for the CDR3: TGTGCCAGCAGCCCAGACAGTCTAAGCTCCTATAATTCACCCCTCCACTTT. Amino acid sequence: CASSPDSLSSYNSPLHF.